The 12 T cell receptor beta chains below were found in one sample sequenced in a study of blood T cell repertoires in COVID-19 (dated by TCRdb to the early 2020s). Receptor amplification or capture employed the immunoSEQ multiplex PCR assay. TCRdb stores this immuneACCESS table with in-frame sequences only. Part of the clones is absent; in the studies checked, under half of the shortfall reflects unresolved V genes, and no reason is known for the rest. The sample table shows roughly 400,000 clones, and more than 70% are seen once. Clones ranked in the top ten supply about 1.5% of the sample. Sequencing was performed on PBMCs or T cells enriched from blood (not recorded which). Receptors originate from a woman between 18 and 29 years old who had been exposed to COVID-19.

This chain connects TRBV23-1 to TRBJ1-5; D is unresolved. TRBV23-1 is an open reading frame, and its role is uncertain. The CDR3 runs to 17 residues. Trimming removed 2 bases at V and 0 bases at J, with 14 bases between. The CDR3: CASSQVSRPYSNQPQHF. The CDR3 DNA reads TGCGCCAGCAGTCAAGTGTCCAGGCCTTATAGCAATCAGCCCCAGCATTTT.

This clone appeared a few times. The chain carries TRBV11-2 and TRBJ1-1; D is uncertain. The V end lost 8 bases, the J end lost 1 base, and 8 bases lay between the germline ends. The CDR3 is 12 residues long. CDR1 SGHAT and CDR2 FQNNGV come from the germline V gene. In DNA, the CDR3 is TGTGCCAGCGCCCGGGGGAACACTGAAGCTTTCTTT. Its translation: CASARGNTEAFF.

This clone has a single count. Here the CDR3 reads CASTKLAGGQETQYF. CDR3 sequence (DNA): TGCGCCAGCACCAAGCTAGCGGGAGGTCAAGAGACCCAGTACTTC. V is TRBV5-1 and J is TRBJ2-5; 11 nucleotides agree with TRBD2. The germline CDR1 and CDR2 sequences are SGHRS and YFSETQ. Trimming removed 6 bases from V and 2 bases from J; junction bases left unmatched: 6. The CDR3 spans 15 residues.

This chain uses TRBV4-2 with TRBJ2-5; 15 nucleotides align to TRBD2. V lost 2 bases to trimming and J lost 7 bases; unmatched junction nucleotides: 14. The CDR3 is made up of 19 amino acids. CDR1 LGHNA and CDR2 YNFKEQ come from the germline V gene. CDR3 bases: TGTGCCAGCAGCCAATACGGACTAGCGGGGGGGCAGGAACCGTGGACCCAGTACTTC. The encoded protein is CASSQYGLAGGQEPWTQYF.

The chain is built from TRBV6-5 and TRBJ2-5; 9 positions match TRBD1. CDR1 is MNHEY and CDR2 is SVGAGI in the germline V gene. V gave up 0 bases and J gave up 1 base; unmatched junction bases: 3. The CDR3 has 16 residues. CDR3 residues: CASSYSTGQGQETQYF. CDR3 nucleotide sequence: TGTGCCAGCAGTTACTCAACGGGACAGGGCCAAGAGACCCAGTACTTC.

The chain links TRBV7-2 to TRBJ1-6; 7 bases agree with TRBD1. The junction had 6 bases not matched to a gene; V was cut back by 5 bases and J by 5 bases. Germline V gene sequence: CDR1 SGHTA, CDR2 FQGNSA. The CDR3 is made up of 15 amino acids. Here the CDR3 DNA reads TGTGCCAGCAGCCTTACCGGGACAGATAATTCACCCCTCCACTTT. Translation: CASSLTGTDNSPLHF.

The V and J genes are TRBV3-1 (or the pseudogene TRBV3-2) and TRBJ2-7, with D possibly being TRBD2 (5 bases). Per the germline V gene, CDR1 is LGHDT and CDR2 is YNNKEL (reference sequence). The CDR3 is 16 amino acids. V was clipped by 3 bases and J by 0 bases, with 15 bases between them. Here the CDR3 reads CASSHPSGEGSYEQYF. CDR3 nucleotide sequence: TGTGCCAGCAGCCACCCCTCCGGAGAGGGCTCCTACGAGCAGTACTTC.

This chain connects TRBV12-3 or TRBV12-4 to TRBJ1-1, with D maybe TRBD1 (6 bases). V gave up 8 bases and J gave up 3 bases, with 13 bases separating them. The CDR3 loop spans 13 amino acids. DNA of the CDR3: TGTGCCAGCTCACCAGGGGATTACACTGAAGCTTTCTTT. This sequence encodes CASSPGDYTEAFF.

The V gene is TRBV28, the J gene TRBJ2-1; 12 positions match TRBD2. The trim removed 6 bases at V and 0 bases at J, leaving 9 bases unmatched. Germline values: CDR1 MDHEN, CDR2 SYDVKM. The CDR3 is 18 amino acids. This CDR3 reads CASRLETSGSSSYNEQFF. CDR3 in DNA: TGTGCCAGCAGACTTGAGACTAGCGGGAGTAGCTCCTACAATGAGCAGTTCTTC.

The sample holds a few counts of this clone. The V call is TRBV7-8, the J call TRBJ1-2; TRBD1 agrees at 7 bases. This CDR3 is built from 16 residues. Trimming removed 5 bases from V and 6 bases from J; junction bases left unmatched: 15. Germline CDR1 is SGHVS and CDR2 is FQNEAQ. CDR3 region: CASSTLVAGGLDGYTF. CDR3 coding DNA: TGTGCCAGCAGCACTCTCGTCGCAGGGGGATTGGATGGCTACACCTTC.

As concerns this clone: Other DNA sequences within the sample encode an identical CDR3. CDR3 bases: TGTGCCAGCAGTCTGTCGGCCTACGAGCAGTACTTC. Translating it yields CASSLSAYEQYF. This chain uses TRBV12-3 or TRBV12-4 with TRBJ2-7; no definite D call. CDR3 length: 12 amino acids. The V end lost 5 bases, the J end lost 2 bases, and 7 bases lay between the germline ends.

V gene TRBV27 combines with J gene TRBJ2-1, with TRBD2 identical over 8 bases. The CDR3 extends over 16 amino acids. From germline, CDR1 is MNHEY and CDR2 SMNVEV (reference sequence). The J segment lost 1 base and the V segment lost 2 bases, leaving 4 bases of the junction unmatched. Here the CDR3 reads CASSLRPSGSYNEQFF. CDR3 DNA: TGTGCCAGCAGTTTAAGGCCTAGCGGGTCCTACAATGAGCAGTTCTTC.